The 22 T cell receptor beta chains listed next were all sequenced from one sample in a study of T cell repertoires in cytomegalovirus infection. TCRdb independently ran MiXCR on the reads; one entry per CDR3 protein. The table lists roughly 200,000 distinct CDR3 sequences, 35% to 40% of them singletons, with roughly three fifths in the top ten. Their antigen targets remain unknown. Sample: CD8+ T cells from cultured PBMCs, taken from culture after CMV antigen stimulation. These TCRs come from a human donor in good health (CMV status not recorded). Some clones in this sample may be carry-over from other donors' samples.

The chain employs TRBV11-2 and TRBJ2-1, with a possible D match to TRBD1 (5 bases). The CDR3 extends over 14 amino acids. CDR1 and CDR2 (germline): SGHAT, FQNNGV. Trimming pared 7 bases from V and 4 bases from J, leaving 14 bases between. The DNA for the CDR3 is TGTGCCAGCACCCAGGGTGGGGTATACAATGAGCAGTTCTTC. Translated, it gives CASTQGGVYNEQFF.

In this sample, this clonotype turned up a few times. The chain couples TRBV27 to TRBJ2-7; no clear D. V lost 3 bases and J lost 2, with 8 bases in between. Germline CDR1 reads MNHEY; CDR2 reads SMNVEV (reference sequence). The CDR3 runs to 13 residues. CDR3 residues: CASSFGSTYEQYF. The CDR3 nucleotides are TGTGCCAGCAGTTTTGGCTCAACCTACGAGCAGTACTTC.

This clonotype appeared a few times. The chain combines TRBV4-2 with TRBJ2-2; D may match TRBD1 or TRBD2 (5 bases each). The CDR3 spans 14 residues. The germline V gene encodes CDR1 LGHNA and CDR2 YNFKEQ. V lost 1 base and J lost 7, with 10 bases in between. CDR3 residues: CASSQVGESGELFF. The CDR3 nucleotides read TGTGCCAGCAGCCAAGTAGGGGAGAGCGGGGAGCTGTTTTTT.

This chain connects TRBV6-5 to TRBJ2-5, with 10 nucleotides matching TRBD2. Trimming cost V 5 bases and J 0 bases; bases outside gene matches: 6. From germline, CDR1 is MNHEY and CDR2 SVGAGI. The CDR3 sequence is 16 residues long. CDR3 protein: CASSPGLAANQETQYF. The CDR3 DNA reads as TGTGCCAGCAGTCCCGGACTAGCGGCGAACCAAGAGACCCAGTACTTC.

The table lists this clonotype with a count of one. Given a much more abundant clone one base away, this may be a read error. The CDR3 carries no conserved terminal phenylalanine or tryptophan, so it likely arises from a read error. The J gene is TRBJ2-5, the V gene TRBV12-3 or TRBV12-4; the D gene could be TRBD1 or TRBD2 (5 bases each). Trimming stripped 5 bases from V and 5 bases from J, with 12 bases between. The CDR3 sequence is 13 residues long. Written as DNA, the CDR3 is TGTGCCAGCAGTCTAGGGACCACCGAGACCCAGTACTAC. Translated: CASSLGTTETQYY.

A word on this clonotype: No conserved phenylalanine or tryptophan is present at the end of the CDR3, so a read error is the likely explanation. The CDR3 DNA is TGTGCCAGCAGTTTTTTCCGGGACAGGAACAATGAGCAGTTCTTA. Its translation is CASSFFRDRNNEQFL. V gene TRBV28 combines with J gene TRBJ2-1; TRBD1 matches 8 bases. Germline V gives CDR1 MDHEN, CDR2 SYDVKM. Trimming cost V 3 bases and J 5 bases; bases outside gene matches: 6. The CDR3 runs to 15 residues.

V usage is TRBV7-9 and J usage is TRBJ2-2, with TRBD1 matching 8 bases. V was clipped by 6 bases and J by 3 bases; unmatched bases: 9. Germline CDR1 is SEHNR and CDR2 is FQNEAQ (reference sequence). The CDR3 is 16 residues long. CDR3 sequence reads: CASRSDRGGYTGELFF. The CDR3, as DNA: TGTGCCAGCAGGAGTGACAGGGGAGGTTACACCGGGGAGCTGTTTTTT.

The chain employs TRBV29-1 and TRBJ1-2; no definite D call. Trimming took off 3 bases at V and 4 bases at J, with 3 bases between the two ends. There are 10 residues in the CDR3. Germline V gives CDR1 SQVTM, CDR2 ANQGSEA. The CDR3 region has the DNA TGCAGCGTTGAGGCCTATGGCTACACCTTC. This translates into CSVEAYGYTF.

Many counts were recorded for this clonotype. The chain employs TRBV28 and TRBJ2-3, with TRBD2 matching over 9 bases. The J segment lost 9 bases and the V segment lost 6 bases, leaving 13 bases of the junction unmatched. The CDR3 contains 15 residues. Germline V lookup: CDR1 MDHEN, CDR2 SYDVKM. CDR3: CASSFSREGVGTQYF. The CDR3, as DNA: TGTGCCAGCAGCTTCTCGCGGGAGGGGGTGGGGACGCAGTATTTT. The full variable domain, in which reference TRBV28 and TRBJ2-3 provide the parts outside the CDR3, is DVKVTQSSRYLVKRTGEKVFLECVQDMDHENMFWYRQDPGLGLRLIYFSYDVKMKEKGDIPEGYSVSREKKERFSLILESASTNQTSMYLCASSFSREGVGTQYFGPGTRLTVL.

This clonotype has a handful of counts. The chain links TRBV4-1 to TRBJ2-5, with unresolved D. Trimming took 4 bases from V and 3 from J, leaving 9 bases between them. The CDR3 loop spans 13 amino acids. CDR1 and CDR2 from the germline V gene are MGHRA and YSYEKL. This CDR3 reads CASSPLIEETQYF. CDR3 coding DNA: TGCGCCAGCAGCCCCCTCATTGAAGAGACCCAGTACTTC.

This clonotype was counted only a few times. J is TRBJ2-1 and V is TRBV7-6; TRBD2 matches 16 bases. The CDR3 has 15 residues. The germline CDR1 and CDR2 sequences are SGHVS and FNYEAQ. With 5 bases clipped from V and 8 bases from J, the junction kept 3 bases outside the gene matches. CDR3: CASSTGTSGRDEQFF. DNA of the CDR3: TGTGCCAGCAGCACCGGGACTAGCGGGAGGGATGAGCAGTTCTTC.

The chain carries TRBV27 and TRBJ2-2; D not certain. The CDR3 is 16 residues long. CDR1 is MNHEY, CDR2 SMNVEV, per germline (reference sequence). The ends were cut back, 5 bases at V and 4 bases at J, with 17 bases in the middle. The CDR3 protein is CASSPIQSLFTGELFF. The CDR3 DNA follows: TGTGCCAGCAGTCCCATCCAATCCCTGTTCACCGGGGAGCTGTTTTTT.

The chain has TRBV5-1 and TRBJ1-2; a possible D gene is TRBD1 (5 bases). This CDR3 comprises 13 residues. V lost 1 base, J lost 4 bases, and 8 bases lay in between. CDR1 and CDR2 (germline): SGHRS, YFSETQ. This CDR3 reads CASSLKGLYGYTF. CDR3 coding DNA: TGCGCCAGCAGCTTGAAGGGGCTCTATGGCTACACCTTC.

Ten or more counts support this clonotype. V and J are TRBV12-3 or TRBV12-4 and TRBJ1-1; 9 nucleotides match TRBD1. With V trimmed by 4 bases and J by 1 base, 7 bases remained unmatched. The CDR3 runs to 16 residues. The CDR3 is CASSWDRESPNTEAFF. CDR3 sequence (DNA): TGTGCCAGCAGTTGGGACAGGGAATCCCCGAACACTGAAGCTTTCTTT.

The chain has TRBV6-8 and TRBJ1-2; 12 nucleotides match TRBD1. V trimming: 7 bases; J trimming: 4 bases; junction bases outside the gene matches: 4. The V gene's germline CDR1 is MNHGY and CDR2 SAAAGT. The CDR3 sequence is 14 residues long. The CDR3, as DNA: TGTGCCAGCACCCCGGGACAGGGGGCCTATGGCTACACCTTC. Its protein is CASTPGQGAYGYTF.

The CDR3 loop reads CASSESDQPQHF. The CDR3 nucleotides read TGTGCCAGCAGTGAATCTGATCAGCCCCAGCATTTT. V gene TRBV7-6 combines with J gene TRBJ1-5; no clear D gene. There are 12 residues in the CDR3. Trimming took off 6 bases at V and 5 bases at J, with 8 bases between the two ends. Germline V gene sequence: CDR1 SGHVS, CDR2 FNYEAQ.

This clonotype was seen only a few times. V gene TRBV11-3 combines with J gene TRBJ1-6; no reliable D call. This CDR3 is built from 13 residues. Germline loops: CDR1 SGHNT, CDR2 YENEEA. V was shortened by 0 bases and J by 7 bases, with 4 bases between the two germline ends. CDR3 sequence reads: CASSLDTNSPLHF. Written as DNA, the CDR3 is TGTGCCAGCAGCTTAGATACGAATTCACCCCTCCACTTT.

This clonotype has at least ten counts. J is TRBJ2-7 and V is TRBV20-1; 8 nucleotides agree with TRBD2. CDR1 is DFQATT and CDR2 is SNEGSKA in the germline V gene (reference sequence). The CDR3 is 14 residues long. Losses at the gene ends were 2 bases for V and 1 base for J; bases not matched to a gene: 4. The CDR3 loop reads CSARPGLGSYEQYF. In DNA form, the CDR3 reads TGCAGTGCTAGACCGGGACTAGGTTCCTACGAGCAGTACTTC.

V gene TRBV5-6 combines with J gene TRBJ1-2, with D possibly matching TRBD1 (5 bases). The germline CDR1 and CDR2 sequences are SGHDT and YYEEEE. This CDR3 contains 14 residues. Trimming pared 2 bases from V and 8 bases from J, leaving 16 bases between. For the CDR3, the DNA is TGTGCCAGCAGCTTTACCGACAGCAGACGGGGCTACACCTTC. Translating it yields CASSFTDSRRGYTF.

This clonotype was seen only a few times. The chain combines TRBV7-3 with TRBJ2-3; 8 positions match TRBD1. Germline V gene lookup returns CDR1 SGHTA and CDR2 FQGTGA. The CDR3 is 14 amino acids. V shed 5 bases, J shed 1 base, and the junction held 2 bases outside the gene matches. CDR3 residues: CASSPTGGTDTQYF. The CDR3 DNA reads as TGTGCCAGCAGCCCGACAGGGGGCACAGATACGCAGTATTTT.

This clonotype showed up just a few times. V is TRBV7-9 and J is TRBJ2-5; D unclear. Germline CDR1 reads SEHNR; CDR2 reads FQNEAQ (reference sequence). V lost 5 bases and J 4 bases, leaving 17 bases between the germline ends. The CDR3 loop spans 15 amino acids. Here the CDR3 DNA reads TGTGCCAGCAGCACCCGACTGGTAGCAGGAGAGACCCAGTACTTC. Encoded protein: CASSTRLVAGETQYF.

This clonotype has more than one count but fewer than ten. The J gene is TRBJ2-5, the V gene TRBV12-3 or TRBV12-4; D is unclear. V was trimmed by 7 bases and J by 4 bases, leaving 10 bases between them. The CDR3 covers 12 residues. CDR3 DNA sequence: TGTGCCAGCACCTTAGGTGGAGAGACCCAGTACTTC. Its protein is CASTLGGETQYF.